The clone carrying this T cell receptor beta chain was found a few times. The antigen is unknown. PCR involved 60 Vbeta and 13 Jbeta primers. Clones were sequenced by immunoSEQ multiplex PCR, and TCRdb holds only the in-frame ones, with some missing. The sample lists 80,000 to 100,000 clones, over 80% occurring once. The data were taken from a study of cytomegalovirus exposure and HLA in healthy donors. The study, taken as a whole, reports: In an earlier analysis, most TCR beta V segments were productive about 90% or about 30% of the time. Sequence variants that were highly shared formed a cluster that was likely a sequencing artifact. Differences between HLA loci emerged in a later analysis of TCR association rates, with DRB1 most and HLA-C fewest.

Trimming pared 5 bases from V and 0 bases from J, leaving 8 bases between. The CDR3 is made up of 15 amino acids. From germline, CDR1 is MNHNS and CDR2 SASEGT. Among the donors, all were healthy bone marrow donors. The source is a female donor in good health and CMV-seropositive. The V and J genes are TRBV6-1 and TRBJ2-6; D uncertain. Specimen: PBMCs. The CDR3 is CASSKQNSGANVLTF. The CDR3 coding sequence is TGTGCCAGCAGTAAACAGAACTCTGGGGCCAACGTCCTGACTTTC.